These T cell receptor beta chains were read from a single sample in a study of OX40 agonist ivuxolimab in advanced cancers. This table comes from immunoSEQ multiplex PCR, and its TCRdb copy is limited to in-frame clones, with some not included. Of roughly 7,700 clones in the sample, 73% were seen once. Specimen: CD4+ or CD8+ T cells sorted from blood, collected in a trial of the OX40 agonist ivuxolimab. Receptors were obtained from an adult with an advanced solid tumor such as melanoma, head and neck, liver or kidney cancer. The CDR3 runs from the conserved cysteine through the conserved F or W. D genes are given only for firm matches. Clone sizes are given selectively: once, few, many, or a class where the clone is expanded.

J	V	D	size	DNA	CDR3
TRBJ1-1	TRBV7-2	-	-	TGTGCCAGCAGCTTGGATGCCAGGGTTACTGAAGCTTTCTTT	CASSLDARVTEAFF
TRBJ2-3	TRBV5-4	TRBD2	few	TGTGCCAGCACTCCCACTAGCGGGGGCACAGATACGCAGTATTTT	CASTPTSGGTDTQYF
TRBJ2-5	TRBV7-9	-	-	TGTGCCAGCAGCTTAGGCGGAGGCCCAGAGACCCAGTACTTC	CASSLGGGPETQYF
TRBJ2-4	TRBV30	-	-	TGTGCCTGGAGTGGGTCGAATCTAGCCAAAAACATTCAGTACTTC	CAWSGSNLAKNIQYF
TRBJ2-7	TRBV27	-	-	TGTGCCAGCAGTTACACCAGCGGCTACGAGCAGTACTTC	CASSYTSGYEQYF
TRBJ1-5	TRBV2	-	-	TGTGCCAGCAGTTTAGCCGCGAGACGGCCCCAGCATTTT	CASSLAARRPQHF
TRBJ2-1	TRBV7-9	TRBD1	-	TGTGCCAGCAGCCCGGGACAGGGACTCTCCTACAATGAGCAGTTCTTC	CASSPGQGLSYNEQFF
TRBJ1-1	TRBV5-1	TRBD1	-	TGCGCCAGCAGCTTGGATACAGGGGGTGGCACTGAAGCTTTCTTT	CASSLDTGGGTEAFF
TRBJ2-2	TRBV5-4	TRBD2	few	TGTGCCAGCAGCTTGAGGGCGGGAGGGCCTGCCGGGGAGCTGTTTTTT	CASSLRAGGPAGELFF
TRBJ1-2	TRBV7-9	TRBD1	-	TGTGCCAGCAGCTTCGGGACAGGGGGAGAATGGGGCTATGGCTACACCTTC	CASSFGTGGEWGYGYTF
TRBJ2-7	TRBV4-1	TRBD2	-	TGCGCCAGCAGCCAGAGTAGCGGGGACCGCTCCTACGAGCAGTACTTC	CASSQSSGDRSYEQYF
TRBJ1-6	TRBV5-4	-	-	TGTGCCAGCAGCTTTGACAGAAGTAGCTCCTATAATTCACCCCTCCACTTT	CASSFDRSSSYNSPLHF
TRBJ2-7	TRBV7-9	TRBD2	-	TGTGCCAGCAGCCTAGTTACGGGACTAGCGTTATACGAGCAGTACTTC	CASSLVTGLALYEQYF
TRBJ2-1	TRBV7-3	TRBD2	-	TGTGCCAGCAGCCTAGCGGGAACCTACAATGAGCAGTTCTTC	CASSLAGTYNEQFF
TRBJ1-3	TRBV4-1	-	-	TGCGCCAGCAGCCAAGACGGCGACTCTGGAAACACCATATATTTT	CASSQDGDSGNTIYF
TRBJ2-7	TRBV6-1	-	-	TGTGCCAGCAATTATGGGCGGGAGCAGTACTTC	CASNYGREQYF
TRBJ2-7	TRBV7-2	TRBD2	once	TGTGCCAGCAGCTTCATCAATCGTATAGCGGGGGACCTTAGAGAGCAGTACTTC	CASSFINRIAGDLREQYF
TRBJ2-2	TRBV7-2	-	-	TGTGCCAGCAGCTTCAGGAACGGGGAGCTGTTTTTT	CASSFRNGELFF